These T cell receptor beta chains were read from a single sample in a study of blood T cell repertoires in COVID-19. This table comes from immunoSEQ multiplex PCR, and its TCRdb copy is limited to in-frame clones, with some not included. The sample records approximately 280,000 clones, approximately 84% being singletons. The sample comprised peripheral blood. The source is a human donor with COVID-19, enrolled during active disease. The donor label of this sample is uncertain. CDR3s include the opening cysteine and the closing phenylalanine or tryptophan. D genes are given only for firm matches. For some rows the clone size is stated as once, few or many, or as a class when expanded; others skip it.

>TRBV28|TRBD1|TRBJ1-2|-
TGTGCCAGCAGTTCATCCCGGGACAGGAGTAGGGGAAGCTACACCTTC
CASSSSRDRSRGSYTF
>TRBV11-2|-|TRBJ2-1|-
TGTGCCAGCAGCCTCATCGGGACCTACAATGAGCAGTTCTTC
CASSLIGTYNEQFF
>TRBV11-2|TRBD1|TRBJ1-1|once
TGTGCCAGCAGCTTTCCTATGCAGGGGACAGGGGTTACTGAAGCTTTCTTT
CASSFPMQGTGVTEAFF
>TRBV7-8|-|TRBJ1-5|-
TGTGCCAGCAGCTTATATTCTGATCAGCCCCAGCATTTT
CASSLYSDQPQHF
>TRBV11-2|-|TRBJ2-3|-
TGTGCCAGCAGCCGAATACAGGGTAAAGCAGATACGCAGTATTTT
CASSRIQGKADTQYF
>TRBV6-2/TRBV6-3|-|TRBJ1-1|-
TGTGCCAGCAGTTACAGGGATGCTGGGGGGGCGAACACTGAAGCTTTCTTT
CASSYRDAGGANTEAFF
>TRBV19|-|TRBJ1-5|-
TGTGCCAGTAGTATGTCCAGGGAGGGCCAGCCCCAGCATTTT
CASSMSREGQPQHF
>TRBV30|-|TRBJ2-2|-
TGTGCCTGGAGTCCAGGTCCGAACACCGGGGAGCTGTTTTTT
CAWSPGPNTGELFF
>TRBV5-4|-|TRBJ2-3|-
TGTGCCAGCAGCTTGGCTGGTCGGACAGATACGCAGTATTTT
CASSLAGRTDTQYF
>TRBV18|-|TRBJ2-7|once
TGTGCCAGCTCACTATTAGAGGGATACTCCTACGAGCAGTACTTC
CASSLLEGYSYEQYF
>TRBV30|-|TRBJ1-3|-
TGTGCCTGGGATGTCCGACACGGAAACACCATATATTTT
CAWDVRHGNTIYF
>TRBV19|TRBD2|TRBJ2-2|few
TGTGCCAGTAGTATCTCTAGCGGGAACACCGGGGAGCTGTTTTTT
CASSISSGNTGELFF
>TRBV6-5|-|TRBJ1-6|once
TGTGCCAGCAGGAGGCAGAATAATTCACCCCTCCACTTT
CASRRQNNSPLHF
>TRBV15|-|TRBJ2-2|-
TGTGCCACCAGCAGAGATCAGGGTACCGGGGAGCTGTTTTTT
CATSRDQGTGELFF
>TRBV9|TRBD2|TRBJ2-2|-
TGTGCCAGCAGCATGACTAGCGGGAGAATGAACACCGGGGAGCTGTTTTTT
CASSMTSGRMNTGELFF
>TRBV5-1|-|TRBJ2-2|-
TGCGCCAGCAGCTTGGAAACCAGGGCGGCCGGGGAGCTGTTTTTT
CASSLETRAAGELFF
>TRBV7-9|TRBD2|TRBJ2-5|-
TGTGCCAGCTCCCAACTAGCGGGAGGGCCTGAGACCCAGTACTTC
CASSQLAGGPETQYF
>TRBV7-9|TRBD2|TRBJ2-7|-
TGTGCCAGCAGCCCGAAAATGACTAGCGGACCCTACGAGCAGTACTTC
CASSPKMTSGPYEQYF
>TRBV5-1|-|TRBJ1-4|-
TGCGCCAGCAGCCTTTACGGGGATAATGAAAAACTGTTTTTT
CASSLYGDNEKLFF
>TRBV28|-|TRBJ1-5|-
TGTGCCAGCAGCGACACAGGGTTTGGCAATCAGCCCCAGCATTTT
CASSDTGFGNQPQHF
>TRBV28|TRBD2|TRBJ2-1|-
TGTGCCAGCAGTGAACCCGGGGGGTCCTACAATGAGCAGTTCTTC
CASSEPGGSYNEQFF
>TRBV5-4|-|TRBJ1-2|-
TGTGCCAGCAGCCGTCCGGGGGGCAGGGACTATGGCTACACCTTC
CASSRPGGRDYGYTF
>TRBV3-1/TRBV3-2|-|TRBJ1-3|-
TGTGCCAGCAGCGTTCTTCGAATTTCCGAGTTTACCATATATTTT
CASSVLRISEFTIYF
>TRBV19|TRBD1|TRBJ2-3|-
TGTGCCAGTAGTATAATCGGGACAGCTAGCACAGATACGCAGTATTTT
CASSIIGTASTDTQYF
>TRBV9|-|TRBJ2-1|-
TGTGCCAGCAGCGCGGCACCCCTAGATGAGCAGTTCTTC
CASSAAPLDEQFF
>TRBV2|-|TRBJ2-2|-
TGTGCCAGCAGCACTAGAGGGCCCGGGGAGCTGTTTTTT
CASSTRGPGELFF
>TRBV18|TRBD1|TRBJ1-6|few
TGTGCCAGCTCAACCGGGACAGGCGGGACACCCCTCCACTTT
CASSTGTGGTPLHF